Listed below are T cell receptor beta chains from one sample, sequenced in a study of blood T cell repertoires in COVID-19. Some clones are missing from TCRdb's copy, which holds only in-frame ones; the method was immunoSEQ multiplex PCR. The sample comprises 250,000 to 350,000 clones, about 88% of which are singletons, and 11% rests with the top ten. Source material: peripheral blood. These receptor sequences come from a woman in her twenties or thirties with COVID-19, enrolled during active disease. The CDR3 runs from the conserved cysteine through the conserved F or W. Fields, in order: V gene, J gene, clone size, D gene, CDR3 DNA, CDR3 protein. The D gene is left open where the match is weak. Rows give clone size only sometimes, using once, few, many, or a class for an expanded clone.

V gene: TRBV3-1/TRBV3-2; J gene: TRBJ2-1; clone size: NA; D gene: TRBD2; CDR3 DNA: TGTGCCAGCAGACTAGCGGGAGAACACGAGCAGTTCTTC; CDR3 protein: CASRLAGEHEQFF
V gene: TRBV28; J gene: TRBJ2-7; clone size: NA; D gene: NA; CDR3 DNA: TGTGCCAGCACCTCGACAGCTTACTACGAGCAGTACTTC; CDR3 protein: CASTSTAYYEQYF
V gene: TRBV15; J gene: TRBJ1-1; clone size: NA; D gene: NA; CDR3 DNA: TGTGCCACCAGCAGACAGGGAGGGAACACTGAAGCTTTCTTT; CDR3 protein: CATSRQGGNTEAFF
V gene: TRBV5-6; J gene: TRBJ1-1; clone size: NA; D gene: NA; CDR3 DNA: TGTGCCAGCAGCTTGGCAGGTATGAACACTGAAGCTTTCTTT; CDR3 protein: CASSLAGMNTEAFF
V gene: TRBV2; J gene: TRBJ2-7; clone size: once; D gene: NA; CDR3 DNA: TGTGCCAGCAGTGTAGGAGGAGACTACTCCTACGAGCAGTACTTC; CDR3 protein: CASSVGGDYSYEQYF
V gene: TRBV6-5; J gene: TRBJ1-2; clone size: NA; D gene: TRBD1; CDR3 DNA: TGTGCCAGCAGTTACTCGGGACAGGGGTTCTATGGCTACACCTTC; CDR3 protein: CASSYSGQGFYGYTF
V gene: TRBV5-6; J gene: TRBJ1-2; clone size: NA; D gene: TRBD1; CDR3 DNA: TGTGCCAGCAGCTTGGGGGACAGGGGGCAGGTCTATGGCTACACCTTC; CDR3 protein: CASSLGDRGQVYGYTF
V gene: TRBV6-6; J gene: TRBJ2-5; clone size: once; D gene: NA; CDR3 DNA: TGTGCCAGCAGTTACTCGCAGTACCAAGAGACCCAGTACTTC; CDR3 protein: CASSYSQYQETQYF
V gene: TRBV6-2/TRBV6-3; J gene: TRBJ2-3; clone size: NA; D gene: NA; CDR3 DNA: TGTGCCAGCAGTTACCCCCCGGGGAGCAGTGGGACAGATACGCAGTATTTT; CDR3 protein: CASSYPPGSSGTDTQYF
V gene: TRBV6-2/TRBV6-3; J gene: TRBJ2-3; clone size: NA; D gene: TRBD1; CDR3 DNA: TGTGCCAGCATCCCAGGGACAGCAAGCACAGATACGCAGTATTTT; CDR3 protein: CASIPGTASTDTQYF
V gene: TRBV4-3; J gene: TRBJ2-2; clone size: NA; D gene: NA; CDR3 DNA: TGCGCCAGCAGCCAAGAAGGCGGCGGGAACGCGAACACCGGGGAGCTGTTTTTT; CDR3 protein: CASSQEGGGNANTGELFF
V gene: TRBV10-3; J gene: TRBJ2-7; clone size: once; D gene: TRBD1; CDR3 DNA: TGTGCCATCCGGCGGGACAGGGGGCACCACGAGCAGTACTTC; CDR3 protein: CAIRRDRGHHEQYF
V gene: TRBV7-9; J gene: TRBJ2-1; clone size: NA; D gene: NA; CDR3 DNA: TGTGCCAGCAGCCTCCTACTAGCAGAATACAATGAGCAGTTCTTC; CDR3 protein: CASSLLLAEYNEQFF
V gene: TRBV14; J gene: TRBJ2-5; clone size: NA; D gene: NA; CDR3 DNA: TGTGCCAGCAGCCAAGCGGAGTACCAAGAGACCCAGTACTTC; CDR3 protein: CASSQAEYQETQYF
V gene: TRBV4-2; J gene: TRBJ2-7; clone size: once; D gene: TRBD2; CDR3 DNA: TGTGCCAGCAGCCAAGGACTAGCGAGCTCCTACGAGCAGTACTTC; CDR3 protein: CASSQGLASSYEQYF
V gene: TRBV11-3; J gene: TRBJ2-1; clone size: NA; D gene: TRBD1; CDR3 DNA: TGTGCCAGCAGTCGAATGGCGGGGACAGGGGGCAATGAGCAGTTCTTC; CDR3 protein: CASSRMAGTGGNEQFF
V gene: TRBV5-5; J gene: TRBJ2-1; clone size: NA; D gene: TRBD2; CDR3 DNA: TGTGCCAGCAGCTTGGAACTAGCGGAATACAATGAGCAGTTCTTC; CDR3 protein: CASSLELAEYNEQFF
V gene: TRBV7-9; J gene: TRBJ2-7; clone size: NA; D gene: TRBD1; CDR3 DNA: TGTGCCAGCAGCTTCCCCGGGACAGGAGGACGCTACGAGCAGTACTTC; CDR3 protein: CASSFPGTGGRYEQYF
V gene: TRBV5-8; J gene: TRBJ1-2; clone size: NA; D gene: TRBD1; CDR3 DNA: TGTGCCAGCAGCTTACCACAGGGGTTTGGCTATGGCTACACCTTC; CDR3 protein: CASSLPQGFGYGYTF
V gene: TRBV7-3; J gene: TRBJ2-3; clone size: once; D gene: TRBD2; CDR3 DNA: TGTGCCAGCAGTCCTGGACTAGCGGTTAGCACAGATACGCAGTATTTT; CDR3 protein: CASSPGLAVSTDTQYF
V gene: TRBV9; J gene: TRBJ2-2; clone size: NA; D gene: NA; CDR3 DNA: TGTGCCAGCAGCCCCCGAGGGACACTGCACACCGGGGAGCTGTTTTTT; CDR3 protein: CASSPRGTLHTGELFF
V gene: TRBV7-6; J gene: TRBJ2-7; clone size: NA; D gene: TRBD1; CDR3 DNA: TGTGCCAGCAGCCCCCGGACAGGGAGCCGGTACGAGCAGTACTTC; CDR3 protein: CASSPRTGSRYEQYF
V gene: TRBV29-1; J gene: TRBJ1-1; clone size: NA; D gene: NA; CDR3 DNA: TGCAGCGTTGACTCGGGAACTGAAGCTTTCTTT; CDR3 protein: CSVDSGTEAFF
V gene: TRBV3-1/TRBV3-2; J gene: TRBJ2-7; clone size: NA; D gene: TRBD2; CDR3 DNA: TGTGCCAGCAGCCTCTCCGGGGGGTGGGACGAGCAGTACTTC; CDR3 protein: CASSLSGGWDEQYF
V gene: TRBV12-3/TRBV12-4; J gene: TRBJ1-6; clone size: NA; D gene: NA; CDR3 DNA: TGTGCCAGCAGTCTCCACAGGGTTTCACCCCTCCACTTT; CDR3 protein: CASSLHRVSPLHF
V gene: TRBV19; J gene: TRBJ1-2; clone size: NA; D gene: NA; CDR3 DNA: TGTGCCAGTAGTATGGGGGCCCCATTTGATGGCTACACCTTC; CDR3 protein: CASSMGAPFDGYTF
V gene: TRBV20-1; J gene: TRBJ2-5; clone size: NA; D gene: TRBD2; CDR3 DNA: TGCAGTGCTAGTCTGGTAGCGGGGGGGGAGACCCAGTACTTC; CDR3 protein: CSASLVAGGETQYF
V gene: TRBV5-6; J gene: TRBJ2-2; clone size: NA; D gene: NA; CDR3 DNA: TGTGCCAGCAGGTCAGAGAACACCGGGGAGCTGTTTTTT; CDR3 protein: CASRSENTGELFF
V gene: TRBV7-6; J gene: TRBJ1-5; clone size: NA; D gene: TRBD1; CDR3 DNA: TGTGCCAGCAGCCTCGGGACAGGGGAGGATCAGCCCCAGCATTTT; CDR3 protein: CASSLGTGEDQPQHF
V gene: TRBV10-2; J gene: TRBJ2-7; clone size: NA; D gene: NA; CDR3 DNA: TGCGCCAGCAGCCGTCGTAGGGAGCACCACGAGCAGTACTTC; CDR3 protein: CASSRRREHHEQYF
V gene: TRBV7-8; J gene: TRBJ2-5; clone size: once; D gene: TRBD1; CDR3 DNA: TGTGCCAGCAGCACAAAGGGACAGCCGGAGACCCAGTACTTC; CDR3 protein: CASSTKGQPETQYF
V gene: TRBV27; J gene: TRBJ2-7; clone size: NA; D gene: NA; CDR3 DNA: TGTGCCAGCAGTTCGGGGGGGACAGCCTACGAGCAGTACTTC; CDR3 protein: CASSSGGTAYEQYF
V gene: TRBV18; J gene: TRBJ2-2; clone size: NA; D gene: NA; CDR3 DNA: TGTGCCAGCTCACTAACGAACACCGGGGAGCTGTTTTTT; CDR3 protein: CASSLTNTGELFF
V gene: TRBV5-1; J gene: TRBJ2-2; clone size: NA; D gene: TRBD1; CDR3 DNA: TGCGCCAGCAGCCCGGGACAGGGATACACCGGGGAGCTGTTTTTT; CDR3 protein: CASSPGQGYTGELFF
V gene: TRBV5-1; J gene: TRBJ2-1; clone size: once; D gene: NA; CDR3 DNA: TGCGCCACCAGAGGCGGTCGAGCGGTCTTC; CDR3 protein: CATRGGRAVF
V gene: TRBV10-3; J gene: TRBJ1-5; clone size: NA; D gene: TRBD1; CDR3 DNA: TGTGCCATCGGGGACAGGGCGGATCAGCCCCAGCATTTT; CDR3 protein: CAIGDRADQPQHF
V gene: TRBV1; J gene: TRBJ1-5; clone size: NA; D gene: NA; CDR3 DNA: TGCACCAGCAGCCACCGGACAGGGAACAATCAGCCCCAGCATTTT; CDR3 protein: CTSSHRTGNNQPQHF
V gene: TRBV5-1; J gene: TRBJ2-2; clone size: NA; D gene: NA; CDR3 DNA: TGCGCCAGCAGCTTCGCAGGGTTCACCGGGGAGCTGTTTTTT; CDR3 protein: CASSFAGFTGELFF
V gene: TRBV2; J gene: TRBJ1-1; clone size: NA; D gene: TRBD1; CDR3 DNA: TGTGCCAGCACCCGGGACAGGGGGAGCACTGAAGCTTTCTTT; CDR3 protein: CASTRDRGSTEAFF
V gene: TRBV10-2; J gene: TRBJ2-1; clone size: NA; D gene: TRBD2; CDR3 DNA: TGCGCCACCTACCGACTAGCGGGGGACAATGAGCAGTTCTTC; CDR3 protein: CATYRLAGDNEQFF
V gene: TRBV5-1; J gene: TRBJ1-2; clone size: NA; D gene: TRBD1; CDR3 DNA: TGCGCCAGCAGCTTGGAGGACAGGGGTAACTATGGCTACACCTTC; CDR3 protein: CASSLEDRGNYGYTF
V gene: TRBV5-1; J gene: TRBJ2-5; clone size: NA; D gene: NA; CDR3 DNA: TGCGCCAGCAGCTTGGCCCAGACTTACCAAGAGACCCAGTACTTC; CDR3 protein: CASSLAQTYQETQYF
V gene: TRBV3-1/TRBV3-2; J gene: TRBJ2-2; clone size: NA; D gene: NA; CDR3 DNA: TGTGCCAGCAGCCCCCAATTGGCAATCACCGGGGAGCTGTTTTTT; CDR3 protein: CASSPQLAITGELFF
V gene: TRBV6-6; J gene: TRBJ2-3; clone size: NA; D gene: NA; CDR3 DNA: TGTGCCAGCAGTTCCCTACAGATAACGACAGATACGCAGTATTTT; CDR3 protein: CASSSLQITTDTQYF
V gene: TRBV2; J gene: TRBJ1-6; clone size: NA; D gene: NA; CDR3 DNA: TGTGCCAGCCAATCGACAGATTTTTATAATTCACCCCTCCACTTT; CDR3 protein: CASQSTDFYNSPLHF
V gene: TRBV11-2; J gene: TRBJ2-7; clone size: NA; D gene: NA; CDR3 DNA: TGTGCCAGCAGCTCCCCCCTAGCCTACGAGCAGTACTTC; CDR3 protein: CASSSPLAYEQYF
V gene: TRBV6-5; J gene: TRBJ1-1; clone size: NA; D gene: TRBD1; CDR3 DNA: TGTGCCAGCAGTTACAGGGACAGAGTGAACACTGAAGCTTTCTTT; CDR3 protein: CASSYRDRVNTEAFF
V gene: TRBV12-3/TRBV12-4; J gene: TRBJ2-7; clone size: NA; D gene: NA; CDR3 DNA: TGTGCCAGCAGCGCGGGACTCGCCTACGAGCAGTACTTC; CDR3 protein: CASSAGLAYEQYF
V gene: TRBV5-6; J gene: TRBJ1-5; clone size: few; D gene: NA; CDR3 DNA: TGTGCCAGCAGCTTGGGGGGGCATAGCAATCAGCCCCAGCATTTT; CDR3 protein: CASSLGGHSNQPQHF
V gene: TRBV19; J gene: TRBJ2-1; clone size: NA; D gene: TRBD1; CDR3 DNA: TGTGCCAGTAAGGCCCGGGACAGTTACAATGAGCAGTTCTTC; CDR3 protein: CASKARDSYNEQFF
V gene: TRBV6-5; J gene: TRBJ2-7; clone size: NA; D gene: NA; CDR3 DNA: TGTGCCAGCAGTTATGGGTCGGGGGGCCCATCCGAGCAGTACTTC; CDR3 protein: CASSYGSGGPSEQYF
V gene: TRBV19; J gene: TRBJ2-7; clone size: NA; D gene: NA; CDR3 DNA: TGTGCCAGTAGTATAGATCGGACTCTCTACGAGCAGTACTTC; CDR3 protein: CASSIDRTLYEQYF
V gene: TRBV18; J gene: TRBJ1-3; clone size: NA; D gene: TRBD1; CDR3 DNA: TGTGCCAGCTCACCAACCGGGACAGGGGGCCCCTCTGGAAACACCATATATTTT; CDR3 protein: CASSPTGTGGPSGNTIYF
V gene: TRBV11-2; J gene: TRBJ1-1; clone size: NA; D gene: TRBD1; CDR3 DNA: TGTGCCAGCAGCTTGGGACAGGGGAGGATGACTGAAGCTTTCTTT; CDR3 protein: CASSLGQGRMTEAFF
V gene: TRBV12-3/TRBV12-4; J gene: TRBJ2-1; clone size: NA; D gene: NA; CDR3 DNA: TGTGCCAGCGGCGGGATGAATGAGCAGTTCTTC; CDR3 protein: CASGGMNEQFF
V gene: TRBV2; J gene: TRBJ1-3; clone size: NA; D gene: NA; CDR3 DNA: TGTGCCAGCAGTGAAGCGGCAGGAGGCTCTGGAAACACCATATATTTT; CDR3 protein: CASSEAAGGSGNTIYF
V gene: TRBV28; J gene: TRBJ1-2; clone size: NA; D gene: TRBD1; CDR3 DNA: TGTGCCAGCAAAGACAGGGAGATTCCTGGCTACACCTTC; CDR3 protein: CASKDREIPGYTF
V gene: TRBV15; J gene: TRBJ1-4; clone size: NA; D gene: NA; CDR3 DNA: TGTGCCACCAGCAGAGTGGGAGGGGAAAAACTGTTTTTT; CDR3 protein: CATSRVGGEKLFF